One T cell receptor (beta chain) is described in this entry. This record belongs to a study of control samples from healthy donors and cancer patients. Germline lookup yields CDR1 MDHEN and CDR2 SYDVKM. The CDR3 length is 15 residues. V lost 6 bases and J lost 8; bases outside the gene matches: 11. Clones were sequenced by immunoSEQ multiplex PCR, and TCRdb holds only the in-frame ones, with some missing. The repertoire includes approximately 100,000 clones, approximately 86% of them detected once, and roughly 20% sits in the top ten. The V call is TRBV28, the J call TRBJ2-1; 9 bases match TRBD1. What was sequenced was blood. The sequence came from a young man in good health. The CDR3, as DNA: TGTGCCAGCAGCCCCCCTGGGACAGGGAGGGATGAGCAGTTCTTC. Encoded protein: CASSPPGTGRDEQFF.